This entry lists 27 T cell receptor beta chains sequenced from one sample in a study of blood T cell repertoires in COVID-19. The assay was immunoSEQ multiplex PCR, and TCRdb's table has in-frame clones only and misses some. The data hold more than 90,000 clones, with approximately 87% observed a single time. The specimen was peripheral blood. The origin of the receptors is a man between 70 and 80 years old who had recovered from COVID-19.

This sequence joins TRBV11-3 and TRBJ2-1, with 11 bases lining up with TRBD2. CDR3 length: 16 residues. Trimming took 3 bases from V and 4 from J; bases not matched to a gene: 5. The germline gives CDR1 SGHNT, CDR2 YENEEA. For the CDR3, the DNA is TGTGCCAGCAGCTTCCTCTCTAGCGGGGGGTACAATGAGCAGTTCTTC. This encodes CASSFLSSGGYNEQFF.

The chain is built from TRBV6-5 and TRBJ2-1; D ambiguous. Trimming cost V 4 bases and J 0 bases, with 10 bases left between them. Per germline, CDR1 MNHEY and CDR2 SVGAGI. CDR3 length equals 15 residues. CDR3 sequence (DNA): TGTGCCAGCAGTTCCAGCGATAGCTCCTACAATGAGCAGTTCTTC. Translated: CASSSSDSSYNEQFF.

The chain links TRBV15 to TRBJ2-7; D gene uncertain. Trimming stripped 1 base from V and 3 bases from J, with 7 bases between. The V gene's germline CDR1 is LNHNV and CDR2 YYDKDF (reference sequence). This CDR3 comprises 13 residues. CDR3 region: CATSRGGFYEQYF. CDR3 DNA: TGTGCCACCAGCAGAGGAGGTTTCTACGAGCAGTACTTC.

The table lists this clone with a count of one. The chain carries TRBV24-1 and TRBJ2-3, with D possibly being TRBD2 (6 bases). Trimming shortened V by 6 bases and J by 2 bases, and 11 bases separated the two germline ends. Germline V gene data show CDR1 as KGHDR and CDR2 as SFDVKD. The CDR3 is 14 residues long. The DNA for the CDR3 is TGTGCCACCAGTTTCTCGCGGGACACAGATACGCAGTATTTT. Protein: CATSFSRDTDTQYF.

The chain's CDR3 is CASSVGIGQGYYGYTF. CDR3 nucleotides: TGTGCCAGCAGCGTAGGGATCGGGCAGGGGTACTATGGCTACACCTTC. The rearrangement links TRBV9 to TRBJ1-2; D perhaps matches TRBD1 (6 bases). V lost 0 bases and J 3 bases, leaving 15 bases between the germline ends. Looked up from germline, CDR1 is SGDLS and CDR2 is YYNGEE. This CDR3 is built from 16 residues.

V is TRBV7-3 and J is TRBJ1-2; perhaps TRBD1 as D (5 bases). Germline V gene data show CDR1 as SGHTA and CDR2 as FQGTGA. Trimming left V 5 bases short and J 7 bases short, with 17 bases between. The CDR3 runs to 14 residues. The CDR3 region is CASSPGGGAGGYTF. The CDR3 DNA follows: TGTGCCAGCAGCCCCGGGGGAGGGGCGGGTGGCTACACCTTC.

The chain is built from TRBV24-1 and TRBJ1-1; 8 bases are shared with TRBD1. Germline assignment: CDR1 KGHDR and CDR2 SFDVKD. The CDR3 is 14 residues long. The J segment lost 3 bases and the V segment lost 7 bases, leaving 6 bases of the junction unmatched. This CDR3 reads CATRGQGLDTEAFF. As DNA, the CDR3 is TGTGCCACCAGAGGACAGGGTTTGGACACTGAAGCTTTCTTT.

The CDR3 sequence: CASSPTEGVNTEAFF. DNA of the CDR3: TGTGCCAGCTCACCGACCGAAGGGGTAAACACTGAAGCTTTCTTT. The chain is built from TRBV18 and TRBJ1-1; D possibly corresponds to TRBD1 (5 bases). Trimming removed 3 bases at V and 2 bases at J, with 13 bases between. The germline V gene encodes CDR1 KGHSH and CDR2 LQKENI. This CDR3 has 15 amino acids. Full variable domain (missing parts from reference TRBV18 and TRBJ1-1): NAGVMQNPRHLVRRRGQEARLRCSPMKGHSHVYWYRQLPEEGLKFMVYLQKENIIDESGMPKERFSAEFPKEGPSILRIQQVVRGDSAAYFCASSPTEGVNTEAFFGQGTRLTVV.

The chain is built from TRBV3-1 (or the pseudogene TRBV3-2) and TRBJ2-7, with 10 bases fitting TRBD1. Germline V CDR1 and CDR2: LGHDT, YNNKEL (reference sequence). The CDR3 is made up of 18 amino acids. The junction had 11 bases not matched to a gene; V was cut back by 0 bases and J by 3 bases. The CDR3 reads CASSQDYPAGQGGYEQYF. The CDR3 DNA reads as TGTGCCAGCAGCCAAGATTACCCGGCCGGACAGGGGGGCTACGAGCAGTACTTC.

The chain links TRBV7-2 to TRBJ1-2; D gene unclear. This CDR3 is 14 amino acids long. Germline values: CDR1 SGHTA, CDR2 FQGNSA. The V and J ends lost 1 base and 0 bases respectively, with 6 bases between them. The CDR3 DNA is TGTGCCAGCAGCTTAGTCAGATCTAACTATGGCTACACCTTC. Amino acid sequence: CASSLVRSNYGYTF.

This clone occurred a few times. The chain uses TRBV6-4 and TRBJ1-1; D might be TRBD1 (6 bases). This CDR3 region has 13 residues. Germline lookup yields CDR1 MRHNA and CDR2 SNTAGT. V was trimmed by 4 bases and J by 4 bases, leaving 10 bases between them. CDR3 sequence: CASSVQQGTEAFF. In DNA, the CDR3 is TGTGCCAGCAGTGTTCAACAGGGCACTGAAGCTTTCTTT.

The genes are TRBV5-1 and TRBJ2-1; 8 bases align to TRBD2. V was pared by 1 base and J by 9 bases, with 9 bases of the junction left unmatched. In germline, CDR1 is SGHRS, CDR2 YFSETQ. The CDR3 is 15 residues long. CDR3 in DNA: TGCGCCAGCAGCTTGTCCGGGGGGGCCGTCGGTGAGCAGTTCTTC. This codes for CASSLSGGAVGEQFF.

In its sample, this clone was seen once. The gene calls are TRBV7-2 and TRBJ2-7, with 7 positions matching TRBD2. The CDR3 consists of 15 residues. The V gene end was trimmed by 5 bases and the J gene end by 1 base; junction bases not matched to a gene: 8. Germline CDR1 and CDR2: SGHTA and FQGNSA. The CDR3 sequence: CASSPQAGSSYEQYF. The CDR3 DNA is TGTGCCAGCAGCCCGCAAGCGGGAAGTTCCTACGAGCAGTACTTC.

The J gene is TRBJ1-2, the V gene TRBV28, with 9 bases lining up with TRBD1. CDR1 is MDHEN and CDR2 is SYDVKM in the germline V gene. The CDR3 runs to 15 residues. The J segment lost 5 bases and the V segment lost 5 bases, leaving 9 bases of the junction unmatched. The CDR3 here is CASSINLGQGYGYTF. CDR3 nucleotide sequence: TGTGCCAGCAGTATCAATCTGGGACAGGGATATGGCTACACCTTC.

V and J are TRBV28 and TRBJ2-5; D is possibly TRBD1 (5 bases). The CDR3 totals 17 residues. Germline V CDR1 and CDR2: MDHEN, SYDVKM. V gave up 5 bases and J gave up 1 base, with 20 bases separating them. This CDR3 is CASSQQGVPYLQETQYF. The CDR3 bases are TGTGCCAGCAGTCAACAAGGGGTCCCCTACCTCCAAGAGACCCAGTACTTC.

This sequence joins TRBV7-8 and TRBJ2-7, with D hard to call. The germline V gene has CDR1 SGHVS and CDR2 FQNEAQ. The CDR3 is made up of 14 amino acids. Between the trimmed V and J ends, which lost 5 bases and 6 bases, there was a span of 17 bases. The CDR3 loop is CASSPTLTPREQYF. The CDR3 DNA is TGTGCCAGCAGCCCGACTTTGACCCCTCGCGAGCAGTACTTC.

The gene calls are TRBV7-2 and TRBJ1-1; the D gene is possibly TRBD1 (6 bases). The CDR3 covers 14 residues. CDR1 SGHTA and CDR2 FQGNSA come from the germline V gene. The germline V and J ends were trimmed by 2 bases and 5 bases, with 12 bases remaining between them. The DNA of the CDR3 is TGTGCCAGCAGCTTAAACAGGGCAAGGACTGAAGCTTTCTTT. The encoded protein is CASSLNRARTEAFF.

This clone has just one count. V and J are TRBV5-1 and TRBJ2-2; TRBD1 aligns across 7 bases. This CDR3 region has 15 residues. CDR1 and CDR2 from the germline V gene are SGHRS and YFSETQ. With 4 bases clipped from V and 5 bases from J, the junction kept 8 bases outside the gene matches. The CDR3 bases are TGCGCCAGCAGCCCCCACAGGGGTGGTACCGGGGAGCTGTTTTTT. Translated: CASSPHRGGTGELFF.

The chain has TRBV6-2 or TRBV6-3 and TRBJ2-1, with 7 bases aligning to TRBD2. This CDR3 contains 16 residues. V lost 6 bases, J lost 2 bases, and 10 bases stayed unmatched. CDR1 and CDR2 (germline): MNHEY, SVGEGT. CDR3 protein: CASSRVGRGAYNEQFF. CDR3 bases: TGTGCCAGCAGCCGAGTCGGACGGGGGGCCTACAATGAGCAGTTCTTC.

The CDR3 reads CASSGTGVLSNQPQHF. CDR3 coding DNA: TGTGCCAGTTCCGGGACAGGGGTTTTGAGCAATCAGCCCCAGCATTTT. The chain is built from TRBV19 and TRBJ1-5; 10 bases are shared with TRBD1. CDR1 LNHDA and CDR2 SQIVND come from the germline V gene (reference sequence). V lost 8 bases to trimming and J lost 1 base; unmatched junction nucleotides: 8. The CDR3 has 16 residues. Using reference TRBV19 and TRBJ1-5 for the parts outside the CDR3, the full variable domain is DGGITQSPKYLFRKEGQNVTLSCEQNLNHDAMYWYRQDPGQGLRLIYYSQIVNDFQKGDIAEGYSVSREKKESFPLTVTSAQKNPTAFYLCASSGTGVLSNQPQHFGDGTRLSIL.

The chain couples TRBV6-5 to TRBJ1-2; D remains unclear. Trimming took off 6 bases at V and 3 bases at J, with 14 bases between the two ends. Germline-derived CDR1 and CDR2 are MNHEY and SVGAGI. CDR3 size: 14 residues. The CDR3 is CASRRLRPDYGYTF. CDR3 in DNA: TGTGCCAGCAGAAGACTAAGGCCTGACTATGGCTACACCTTC.

This chain uses TRBV13 with TRBJ1-1; tentative D call: TRBD1 (5 bases). Germline V gene lookup returns CDR1 PRHDT and CDR2 FYEKMQ (reference sequence). V lost 2 bases and J 4 bases, leaving 23 bases between the germline ends. This CDR3 comprises 18 residues. CDR3 loop: CASSLILSWNRTPTEAFF. The CDR3 DNA reads TGTGCCAGCAGCTTAATTCTCTCATGGAACAGGACCCCCACTGAAGCTTTCTTT.

The rearrangement joins TRBV13 to TRBJ1-4; TRBD1 aligns across 7 bases. This CDR3 has 17 amino acids. The V segment lost 5 bases and the J segment 8 bases; nucleotides outside the gene matches: 17. Germline values: CDR1 PRHDT, CDR2 FYEKMQ (reference sequence). The CDR3: CASSPNSWGARGEKLFF. DNA for the CDR3: TGTGCCAGCAGCCCCAACTCTTGGGGGGCCAGGGGGGAAAAACTGTTTTTT.

This chain connects TRBV6-1 to TRBJ1-2, with 11 positions matching TRBD1. Germline V gene sequence: CDR1 MNHNS, CDR2 SASEGT. V dropped 5 bases and J dropped 7; count of bases not matched to a gene: 9. The CDR3 extends over 15 amino acids. CDR3 protein: CASSWDGQGASGYTF. CDR3 coding DNA: TGTGCCAGCAGTTGGGATGGACAGGGGGCGAGTGGCTACACCTTC.

J is TRBJ2-3 and V is TRBV5-4; 7 bases agree with TRBD2. The length of the CDR3 is 14 residues. J was trimmed by 6 bases and V by 2 bases; bases with no gene match: 6. Per germline, CDR1 SGHNT and CDR2 YYREEE (reference sequence). CDR3 in amino acids: CASSFQRGSDTQYF. The DNA for the CDR3 is TGTGCCAGCAGCTTCCAGCGGGGTTCGGATACGCAGTATTTT.

The CDR3, as DNA: TGTGCAAGTCGCCTCCCAGACGGAACAGCGGAAGAGACCCAGTACTTC. Protein: CASRLPDGTAEETQYF. V usage is TRBV12-2 and J usage is TRBJ2-5; TRBD2 reflects the table's D call only, with no check against the DNA. TRBV12-2 is a documented pseudogene. The CDR3 totals 16 residues.

V gene TRBV6-5 combines with J gene TRBJ1-5, with TRBD1 matching over 8 bases. There are 14 residues in the CDR3. V lost 6 bases to trimming and J lost 3 bases; unmatched junction nucleotides: 4. The germline CDR1 and CDR2 sequences are MNHEY and SVGAGI. CDR3 nucleotides: TGTGCCAGCAGCGGACAGGGAAACAATCAGCCCCAGCATTTT. Protein: CASSGQGNNQPQHF.